Listed below are T cell receptor beta chains from one sample, sequenced in a study of blood T cell repertoires in COVID-19. Measured with immunoSEQ multiplex PCR; TCRdb has only the in-frame clones, and not every one. The repertoire holds about 160,000 clones, with about nine tenths as singletons. The sample taken for sequencing was peripheral blood. Every receptor here comes from a man aged 25-45 years with COVID-19, enrolled during active disease. CDR3s leave out the opening cysteine and the closing phenylalanine or tryptophan.

V	CDR3
TRBV29-1	SVSDRAGGNSNQPQH
TRBV11-3	ASSPQGADLREQY
TRBV10-3	AISGQGQGAYEQY
TRBV29-1	SVVGGGSVDEQF
TRBV2	ASSALDSLQF
TRBV28	ASSLPDKTEAF
TRBV4-3	ASSPTGTGGKLF
TRBV6-5	ASSLAGQPYNEQF
TRBV6-1	ASSEMYTNSPLH
TRBV3-1/TRBV3-2	ASSQDGGTGDTEAF
TRBV18	ASSLFQETQY
TRBV27	ASSSHLDRDGIDEQF
TRBV7-2	ASSLDRENTQY
TRBV5-4	ASSRDISPTPLH
TRBV29-1	SVGAPGSIYNEQF
TRBV6-5	ASSSGNYGYT
TRBV11-2	ASSLVQGRGEKLF
TRBV7-2	ASDPGGGPT
TRBV5-6	ASSLGRTEAF
TRBV27	ASSWGQESVSYEQY
TRBV3-1/TRBV3-2	ASSRLQARNEKLF
TRBV2	ASRSDEKLF
TRBV9	ASSVRGETQY
TRBV5-1	ASSLTGDSGNTIY
TRBV15	ATSRASGPPSSYNEQF
TRBV18	ASSPPTSGSIVIGQY
TRBV5-4	ASSPGTVTGELF
TRBV9	ASTLADTDTQY
TRBV30	AWSSLLAPSSNSYNEQF
TRBV19	ASSIDATGRGGNQPQH
TRBV14	ASSLQGALNTEAF
TRBV3-1/TRBV3-2	ASSLEGGTTY
TRBV5-1	ASSPSASGGEQF
TRBV13	ASSLESPSGGSYEQY
TRBV11-1	ASSLDRGETQY
TRBV5-1	ASSLHRDMIYEQY
TRBV6-4	ASSRTGQTDTQY
TRBV2	ASRIFYYEQY
TRBV15	ATRGQGVRDTEAF
TRBV19	ASSIGGGADTEAF
TRBV5-1	ASSLLAGDNTGELF